The 18 T cell receptor beta chains below come from one sample, sequenced in a study of blood T cell repertoires in COVID-19. Repertoires were generated with immunoSEQ multiplex PCR, while TCRdb's copy carries only in-frame clones and drops some. The table includes over 300,000 clones, almost 85% detected once. Sequenced: peripheral blood. These receptors were obtained from a human donor in a cohort sampled during active COVID-19.

CDR3 DNA sequence: TGTGCCAGCAAACGGACGGGATTGGGCGGGGAGCTGTTTTTT. Amino acids: CASKRTGLGGELFF. V gene TRBV6-6 combines with J gene TRBJ2-2, with D possibly TRBD2 on 5 matching bases. This CDR3 contains 14 residues. Germline lookup yields CDR1 MNHNY and CDR2 SVGAGI (reference sequence). V lost 7 bases to trimming and J lost 7 bases, with 16 bases between them.

The chain has TRBV5-1 and TRBJ1-2; D might be TRBD1 (6 bases). This CDR3 spans 13 amino acids. The germline CDR1 and CDR2 sequences are SGHRS and YFSETQ. The ends were cut back, 0 bases at V and 11 bases at J, with 14 bases in the middle. CDR3 in DNA: TGCGCCAGCAGCTTGGCAGGGGCAGTAGGGTACACCTTC. Protein: CASSLAGAVGYTF.

The rearrangement links TRBV7-9 to TRBJ2-7, with a tentative D call TRBD1 (6 bases). There are 14 residues in the CDR3. The V and J ends lost 5 bases and 1 base respectively, with 12 bases between them. Germline CDR1 and CDR2: SEHNR and FQNEAQ (reference sequence). In nucleotides, the CDR3 is TGTGCCAGCAGCCCCCGCCAGGGGTCCTACGAGCAGTACTTC. It specifies CASSPRQGSYEQYF.

In DNA form, the CDR3 reads TGTGCCAGCAGCTTGTACCGGGACAGCTCTACCTCAGATACGCAGTATTTT. Its protein is CASSLYRDSSTSDTQYF. The chain employs TRBV7-8 and TRBJ2-3, with TRBD1 matching over 7 bases. Looked up from germline, CDR1 is SGHVS and CDR2 is FQNEAQ. This CDR3 contains 17 residues. V trimming: 3 bases; J trimming: 4 bases; junction bases outside the gene matches: 13.

The CDR3 loop reads CATSDNRGRTQYF. In DNA, the CDR3 is TGTGCCACCAGTGATAACAGGGGGCGCACGCAGTATTTT. The V call is TRBV24-1, the J call TRBJ2-3; TRBD1 matches 9 bases. Germline values: CDR1 KGHDR, CDR2 SFDVKD. The CDR3 runs 13 residues. After removal of 3 bases from V and 9 bases from J, the junction contained 3 bases not matched to a gene.

The chain carries TRBV7-3 and TRBJ2-6; D gene ambiguous. The V gene lost 4 bases and the J gene lost 9 bases, with 16 bases spanning the gap. This CDR3 region has 15 residues. Germline V gene data show CDR1 as SGHTA and CDR2 as FQGTGA. The CDR3: CASSSRSLGGNVLTF. DNA of the CDR3: TGTGCCAGCAGCTCCAGGTCTCTGGGTGGCAACGTCCTGACTTTC.

CDR3 bases: TGTGCCAGCAGCTCCCGACTAGCGCTTGAACGGAGCTCCTACAATGAGCAGTTCTTC. Protein sequence: CASSSRLALERSSYNEQFF. The rearrangement uses TRBV7-9 and TRBJ2-1; 8 bases line up with TRBD2. The germline gives CDR1 SEHNR, CDR2 FQNEAQ (reference sequence). V trimming: 4 bases; J trimming: 0 bases; junction bases outside the gene matches: 14. The CDR3 covers 19 residues.

This chain joins TRBV2 and TRBJ2-4; D uncertain. V was clipped by 3 bases and J by 1 base, with 13 bases between them. The germline CDR1 and CDR2 sequences are SNHLY and FYNNEI. CDR3 length equals 16 residues. The CDR3 DNA is TGTGCCAGCAGTGACGGTACCTCGAAGGCCAAAAACATTCAGTACTTC. It codes for CASSDGTSKAKNIQYF.

This sequence joins TRBV4-1 and TRBJ2-7, with D possibly being TRBD1 (6 bases). V was pared by 3 bases and J by 4 bases, with 13 bases between. The length of the CDR3 is 14 residues. CDR1 is MGHRA, CDR2 YSYEKL, per germline. The CDR3 loop is CASSHSYRDYEQYF. CDR3 in DNA: TGCGCCAGCAGCCATTCCTACAGGGATTACGAGCAGTACTTC.

The chain combines TRBV5-1 with TRBJ1-3; no definite D call. CDR1 is SGHRS, CDR2 YFSETQ, per germline. V was shortened by 0 bases and J by 0 bases, with 10 bases between the two germline ends. The CDR3 extends over 16 amino acids. CDR3 DNA: TGCGCCAGCAGCTTGGTCCCGGCGGACTCTGGAAACACCATATATTTT. It yields the protein CASSLVPADSGNTIYF.

V and J are TRBV13 and TRBJ1-1; 8 bases match TRBD1. Trimming cost V 8 bases and J 2 bases; bases outside gene matches: 13. The CDR3 runs to 16 residues. Germline V gene data show CDR1 as PRHDT and CDR2 as FYEKMQ (reference sequence). The CDR3 reads CASFRNGQGQNTEAFF. The CDR3 DNA reads TGTGCCAGCTTTAGGAATGGACAGGGCCAAAACACTGAAGCTTTCTTT.

With regard to this clone: A read error may produce the germline difference seen at one junction end. The chain carries TRBV19 and TRBJ2-1; D is unresolved. The CDR3 contains 14 residues. In germline, CDR1 is LNHDA, CDR2 SQIVND (reference sequence). The CDR3 loop is CASRAASSYNEQFF. DNA for the CDR3: TGTGCAAGTAGGGCAGCGAGCTCCTACAATGAGCAGTTCTTC.

The rearrangement uses TRBV9 and TRBJ1-1, with TRBD1 matching 8 bases. This CDR3 region has 14 residues. Trimming cost V 4 bases and J 3 bases; bases outside gene matches: 5. CDR1 and CDR2 from the germline V gene are SGDLS and YYNGEE. This CDR3 reads CASSSGGPDTEAFF. The CDR3 DNA is TGTGCCAGCAGCTCAGGGGGCCCAGACACTGAAGCTTTCTTT.

J is TRBJ2-5 and V is TRBV9, with 9 bases fitting TRBD1. Germline V gene data show CDR1 as SGDLS and CDR2 as YYNGEE. The CDR3 is 16 amino acids. V lost 3 bases to trimming and J lost 5 bases; unmatched junction nucleotides: 11. DNA for the CDR3: TGTGCCAGCAGCGCCTGGACAGGGGATCGTGTGGAGACCCAGTACTTC. This translates into CASSAWTGDRVETQYF.

The chain recombines TRBV2 with TRBJ2-2, with 7 bases lining up with TRBD1. Germline V CDR1 and CDR2: SNHLY, FYNNEI. The CDR3 extends over 15 amino acids. The ends lost 6 bases at V and 5 bases at J; junction bases unmatched: 9. This CDR3 is CASRPGTVSTGELFF. For the CDR3, the DNA is TGTGCCAGCAGACCCGGGACAGTCTCGACCGGGGAGCTGTTTTTT.

CDR3 loop: CASSVPGRPRSTDTQYF. The CDR3 DNA reads as TGTGCCAGCAGCGTCCCTGGCCGCCCACGTAGCACAGATACGCAGTATTTT. The V gene is TRBV9, the J gene TRBJ2-3; D gene ambiguous. This CDR3 is 17 amino acids long. Deletions cut 2 bases from V and 0 bases from J, with 16 bases between. Germline CDR1 and CDR2: SGDLS and YYNGEE.

This clone was seen a handful of times. The chain combines TRBV7-9 with TRBJ1-1; D gene uncertain. The germline gives CDR1 SEHNR, CDR2 FQNEAQ (reference sequence). The CDR3 runs 13 residues. V dropped 0 bases and J dropped 7 bases, with 9 bases sitting between them. Here the CDR3 DNA reads TGTGCCAGCAGCTTAGCGAGCCGCGGTGAAGCTTTCTTT. Translating it yields CASSLASRGEAFF.

The chain has TRBV30 and TRBJ1-5, with 7 bases aligning to TRBD1. Germline-derived CDR1 and CDR2 are GTSNPN and SVGIG (reference sequence). This CDR3 has 16 residues. V lost 1 base and J lost 7; bases outside the gene matches: 13. The DNA for the CDR3 is TGTGCCTGGAGTGGCACAACAGGGGTCTTCAACCAGCCCCAGCATTTT. Its protein is CAWSGTTGVFNQPQHF.